These 31 T cell receptor beta chains came from one sample sequenced in a study of regulatory T cells in long-lasting Graves disease. Time point reported: newly diagnosed GD, antithyroid drugs for less than 3 months. The TCR library was made from RNA that had been extracted from PBMCs in TRIzol. The TCR beta library used iRepertoire HTBI primers with Arm-PCR amplification of CDR3. TCRdb independently ran MiXCR on the multiplex PCR reads; one entry per CDR3 protein. The table has approximately 400,000 distinct CDR3 sequences, about a sixth seen once. Here the sequenced sample was peripheral blood mononuclear cells (PBMCs), taken at new diagnosis, from a patient treated with antithyroid drugs. These receptors came from a female donor with Graves disease.

This clonotype has ten or more counts. The CDR3 nucleotides read TGTGCCAGCAGTGTCACCGGGACAGTGAACACTGAAGCTTTCTTT. Its protein product is CASSVTGTVNTEAFF. The chain uses TRBV28 and TRBJ1-1, with 7 nucleotides matching TRBD1. Looked up from germline, CDR1 is MDHEN and CDR2 is SYDVKM. This CDR3 has 15 residues. V was clipped by 5 bases and J by 0 bases; unmatched bases: 6.

For this clonotype: With a much larger clone just one base away, this may be a read error. This chain uses TRBV7-9 with TRBJ2-5; 15 bases match TRBD2. The J call may be mistaken, given a closer DNA end match to TRBJ2-7. This CDR3 comprises 16 residues. CDR1 is SEHNR, CDR2 FQNEAQ, per germline (reference sequence). The CDR3 DNA follows: TGTGCCAGCAGCCCTGGACTAGCGGGAGGGCCTGTCGAGCAGTACTTC. Translation gives CASSPGLAGGPVEQYF.

This clonotype was recorded many times. At one end the junction does not follow the germline gene, possibly because of a read error. The rearrangement joins TRBV5-1 to TRBJ2-7; D remains ambiguous. The CDR3 is 11 amino acids. Germline V gene data show CDR1 as SGHRS and CDR2 as YFSETQ. CDR3 bases: TGTGCCAGCAGCTTGGGTAACGAGCAGTACTTC. Its translation: CASSLGNEQYF.

J is TRBJ1-6 and V is TRBV5-5; D not certain. CDR1 is SGHKS and CDR2 is YYEKEE in the germline V gene (reference sequence). The CDR3 has 15 residues. Trimming removed 6 bases from V and 5 bases from J, with 15 bases in between. CDR3 sequence reads: CASTRAVTDNSPLHF. The CDR3 DNA is TGTGCCAGCACCCGGGCGGTAACTGATAATTCACCCCTCCACTTT.

This clonotype came up many times. The gene calls are TRBV5-1 and TRBJ2-7; D may correspond to TRBD1 or TRBD2 (5 bases each). Between the trimmed V and J ends, which lost 5 bases and 6 bases, there was a span of 24 bases. The CDR3 is 16 amino acids. Germline CDR1 is SGHRS and CDR2 is YFSETQ. DNA of the CDR3: TGCGCCAGCAGACGGGTGGGGGTATCCTCTACCTCCGAGCAGTACTTC. Protein sequence: CASRRVGVSSTSEQYF. The full variable domain, its missing parts supplied by reference TRBV5-1 and TRBJ2-7, is KAGVTQTPRYLIKTRGQQVTLSCSPISGHRSVSWYQQTPGQGLQFLFEYFSETQRNKGNFPGRFSGRQFSNSRSEMNVSTLELGDSALYLCASRRVGVSSTSEQYFGPGTRLTVT.

This clonotype showed up just a few times. A read error may be the cause here, since a much bigger clone is one base away. The chain uses TRBV28 and TRBJ2-3, with D possibly being TRBD1 (5 bases). Germline V gene lookup returns CDR1 MDHEN and CDR2 SYDVKM. This CDR3 has 16 amino acids. Trimming removed 7 bases at V and 1 base at J, with 18 bases between. The CDR3 loop reads CASMELTLGGTDTQYF. CDR3 nucleotides: TGTGCCAGCATGGAGCTGACCCTAGGGGGCACAGATACGCAGTATTTT.

This clonotype was observed at least ten times. The rearrangement uses TRBV4-1 and TRBJ1-3, with a tentative D call TRBD1 (5 bases). V was cut by 2 bases and J by 2 bases, with 22 bases left in between. The CDR3 contains 19 residues. CDR1 and CDR2 from the germline V gene are MGHRA and YSYEKL. CDR3 protein: CASSQLGPVRPRPGNTIYF. For the CDR3, the DNA is TGCGCCAGCAGCCAACTGGGGCCCGTTCGACCTCGCCCTGGAAACACCATATATTTT.

The chain recombines TRBV6-2 or TRBV6-3 with TRBJ1-2; 10 nucleotides align to TRBD1. The J segment lost 4 bases and the V segment lost 4 bases, leaving 9 bases of the junction unmatched. Germline V gene data show CDR1 as MNHEY and CDR2 as SVGEGT. The CDR3 consists of 16 residues. In DNA, the CDR3 is TGTGCCAGCAGTTTCATTAGGACAGGGGGTACCTATGGCTACACCTTC. Its translation: CASSFIRTGGTYGYTF.

This clonotype was seen ten or more times. The chain combines TRBV12-3 or TRBV12-4 with TRBJ1-2; possible D gene TRBD1, 6 bases. The ends were cut back, 3 bases at V and 4 bases at J, with 12 bases in the middle. CDR3 size: 14 residues. CDR3 protein: CASSLGGLSYGYTF. The CDR3 bases are TGTGCCAGCAGTTTGGGGGGGCTGAGCTATGGCTACACCTTC.

This clonotype was counted ten times or more. The chain combines TRBV7-3 with TRBJ2-3; 8 bases are a match to TRBD1. V was pared by 2 bases and J by 0 bases, with 10 bases of the junction left unmatched. In germline, CDR1 is SGHTA, CDR2 FQGTGA. This CDR3 has 18 amino acids. This CDR3 is CASSLLGWTGISTDTQYF. DNA for the CDR3: TGTGCCAGCAGCTTACTGGGGTGGACAGGGATAAGCACAGATACGCAGTATTTT.

This clonotype was picked up many times. This rearrangement joins TRBV2 to TRBJ2-1; D may be TRBD1 (5 bases). Germline CDR1 SNHLY, CDR2 FYNNEI. Trimming took off 3 bases at V and 2 bases at J, with 8 bases between the two ends. CDR3 size: 14 residues. The CDR3 coding sequence is TGTGCCAGCAGTGACAGGGTGGCCTACAATGAGCAGTTCTTC. Protein product: CASSDRVAYNEQFF.

This clonotype was seen repeatedly, ten times or more. This chain links TRBV4-3 with TRBJ1-1; TRBD1 might be the D (6 bases). V gave up 0 bases and J gave up 1 base, with 15 bases separating them. The CDR3 runs 17 residues. Germline V gives CDR1 LGHNA, CDR2 YSLEER. For the CDR3, the DNA is TGCGCCAGCAGCCAAGACGGGACATCAGGGCCGAACACTGAAGCTTTCTTT. This gives the protein CASSQDGTSGPNTEAFF.

This clonotype appeared a few times. This chain uses TRBV19 with TRBJ2-1; D is uncertain. This CDR3 comprises 15 residues. The V gene lost 1 base and the J gene lost 0 bases, with 7 bases spanning the gap. In germline, CDR1 is LNHDA, CDR2 SQIVND (reference sequence). CDR3 nucleotides: TGTGCCAGTAGTATAGCTCTCAACTCCTACAATGAGCAGTTCTTC. This translates into CASSIALNSYNEQFF.

Many counts were recorded for this clonotype. The chain combines TRBV28 with TRBJ2-1, with TRBD1 matching over 10 bases. V lost 7 bases to trimming and J lost 3 bases; unmatched junction nucleotides: 12. The CDR3 has 17 residues. CDR1 is MDHEN, CDR2 SYDVKM, per germline. CDR3 sequence reads: CASTPLGQGFRYNEQFF. The CDR3 DNA reads as TGTGCCAGCACCCCATTGGGACAGGGGTTCCGCTACAATGAGCAGTTCTTC.

This clonotype occurred many times. The chain employs TRBV12-3 or TRBV12-4 and TRBJ1-5, with D perhaps matching TRBD1 (5 bases). The CDR3 is 15 residues long. V dropped 4 bases and J dropped 0 bases, with 10 bases sitting between them. Here the CDR3 DNA reads TGTGCCAGCAGTTCCCCAGGGCCTAGCAATCAGCCCCAGCATTTT. It yields the protein CASSSPGPSNQPQHF.

This clonotype came up many times. This chain links TRBV5-1 with TRBJ1-1; 9 nucleotides line up with TRBD1. The CDR3 runs 15 residues. Germline CDR1 is SGHRS and CDR2 is YFSETQ. After removal of 4 bases from V and 1 base from J, the junction contained 5 bases not matched to a gene. The CDR3 loop reads CASSVPGQGNTEAFF. In DNA form, the CDR3 reads TGCGCCAGCAGCGTACCGGGACAGGGGAACACTGAAGCTTTCTTT.

In this sample, this clonotype turned up many times. The chain is built from TRBV19 and TRBJ2-2, with 13 bases aligning to TRBD2. Trimming cost V 5 bases and J 0 bases; bases outside gene matches: 6. Per germline, CDR1 LNHDA and CDR2 SQIVND (reference sequence). This CDR3 comprises 18 residues. The CDR3 loop is CASSGLAGVVSNTGELFF. CDR3 DNA sequence: TGTGCCAGTAGTGGACTAGCGGGAGTAGTATCGAACACCGGGGAGCTGTTTTTT.

This clonotype was seen more than once but under ten times. One base away lies a much larger clone, so this may be a sequencing read error. No conserved phenylalanine or tryptophan is present at the end of the CDR3, so a read error is the likely explanation. The chain joins TRBV7-2 to TRBJ1-2, with unresolved D. V gave up 1 base and J gave up 8 bases, with 11 bases separating them. Germline lookup yields CDR1 SGHTA and CDR2 FQGNSA. The CDR3 contains 13 residues. This CDR3 reads CASSLGPLGGYTL. The DNA for the CDR3 is TGTGCCAGCAGCTTAGGGCCACTCGGAGGCTACACCCTC.

This clonotype was detected a few times. The V call is TRBV7-9, the J call TRBJ1-4; D is perhaps TRBD1 (6 bases). The CDR3 extends over 15 amino acids. V was clipped by 5 bases and J by 8 bases, with 18 bases between them. Germline V gives CDR1 SEHNR, CDR2 FQNEAQ (reference sequence). In nucleotides, the CDR3 is TGTGCCAGCAGCCCGGTGGCTCGGGGGCAAGAAAAACTGTTTTTT. As protein: CASSPVARGQEKLFF.

Ten or more counts support this clonotype. CDR3 in amino acids: CASSFQGVAGGNEQFF. The CDR3 DNA sequence: TGTGCCAGCAGCTTTCAAGGGGTAGCGGGAGGTAATGAGCAGTTCTTC. This chain joins TRBV3-1 and TRBJ2-1; TRBD2 matches at 10 bases. Germline V gene lookup returns CDR1 LGHDT and CDR2 YNNKEL (reference sequence). With 5 bases clipped from V and 7 bases from J, the junction kept 11 bases outside the gene matches. This CDR3 is built from 16 residues.

This clonotype was detected many times. The chain is built from TRBV12-3 or TRBV12-4 and TRBJ1-5, with D perhaps matching TRBD1 (5 bases). The CDR3 is 15 residues long. V shed 5 bases and J shed 3 bases, with 14 bases lying between them. This CDR3 reads CASSPGSSSNQPQHF. The CDR3 region has the DNA TGTGCCAGCAGTCCAGGGTCAAGTTCCAATCAGCCCCAGCATTTT.

The table lists this clonotype with many counts. The gene calls are TRBV11-2 and TRBJ1-5, with D uncertain. V was cut by 5 bases and J by 0 bases, with 8 bases left in between. This CDR3 is built from 14 residues. Germline V CDR1 and CDR2: SGHAT, FQNNGV. The CDR3 DNA sequence: TGTGCCAGCAGCCCCTCCCATAGCAATCAGCCCCAGCATTTT. This gives the protein CASSPSHSNQPQHF.

There are many counts of this clonotype. This chain uses TRBV28 with TRBJ2-1; 8 nucleotides line up with TRBD2. The CDR3 length is 14 residues. Per the germline V gene, CDR1 is MDHEN and CDR2 is SYDVKM. The V gene end was trimmed by 10 bases and the J gene end by 4 bases; junction bases not matched to a gene: 9. In DNA form, the CDR3 reads TGTGCCACGGGGGCCGGGAGGGTATACAATGAGCAGTTCTTC. It codes for CATGAGRVYNEQFF.

This clonotype was seen a handful of times. The V and J genes are TRBV7-6 and TRBJ2-5; TRBD1 agrees at 7 bases. Germline assignment: CDR1 SGHVS and CDR2 FNYEAQ. The CDR3 covers 13 residues. V shed 8 bases and J 4 bases; nucleotides not matched to a gene: 7. The CDR3 reads CASGRTGTETQYF. CDR3 DNA: TGTGCCAGCGGCCGGACAGGAACAGAGACCCAGTACTTC.

This clonotype has a count of ten or more. The chain employs TRBV27 and TRBJ1-2, with 7 nucleotides matching TRBD1. The CDR3 consists of 15 residues. Per the germline V gene, CDR1 is MNHEY and CDR2 is SMNVEV (reference sequence). V shed 7 bases and J 8 bases; nucleotides not matched to a gene: 16. This CDR3 is CASKAPGRRGGGYTF. In DNA form, the CDR3 reads TGTGCCAGCAAGGCCCCGGGACGCCGAGGGGGCGGCTACACCTTC.

The chain has TRBV19 and TRBJ1-1; D unclear. Per germline, CDR1 LNHDA and CDR2 SQIVND (reference sequence). The CDR3 has 16 amino acids. Trimming pared 2 bases from V and 0 bases from J, leaving 13 bases between. The CDR3 DNA follows: TGTGCCAGTAGTATAAATTCCCCAGGTATGAACACTGAAGCTTTCTTT. Translated, it gives CASSINSPGMNTEAFF.

At least ten counts were recorded for this clonotype. The chain recombines TRBV12-3 or TRBV12-4 with TRBJ2-2; 11 nucleotides match TRBD2. Trimming removed 3 bases from V and 6 bases from J; junction bases left unmatched: 9. The CDR3 extends over 17 amino acids. Here the CDR3 reads CASSLVFGTSGPGELFF. DNA of the CDR3: TGTGCCAGCAGTTTGGTATTCGGGACTAGCGGCCCCGGGGAGCTGTTTTTT.

About this clonotype itself: This could be a read error, since a much larger clone is one nucleotide away. This chain connects TRBV5-8 to TRBJ2-5; 14 nucleotides agree with TRBD2. CDR3 length: 15 residues. Germline V gene sequence: CDR1 SGHTS, CDR2 YDEGEE. DNA of the CDR3: TGTGCCAGCAGCTTGTCGGGACTAGCGGGAGAGACCCAGTGCTTC. Translated: CASSLSGLAGETQCF.

The V gene is TRBV24-1, the J gene TRBJ2-1; TRBD2 agrees at 11 bases. This CDR3 region has 19 residues. Germline V gene sequence: CDR1 KGHDR, CDR2 SFDVKD. J lost 3 bases, V lost 0 bases, and 9 bases had no gene match. The CDR3 region has the DNA TGTGCCACCAGTGATTTGACTAGCGGGAGTAGCGCCCACTACAATGAGCAGTTCTTC. This translates into CATSDLTSGSSAHYNEQFF.

The chain carries TRBV28 and TRBJ2-1, with 10 bases aligning to TRBD2. CDR3 size: 17 residues. With 2 bases clipped from V and 8 bases from J, the junction kept 12 bases outside the gene matches. Germline loops: CDR1 MDHEN, CDR2 SYDVKM. The CDR3 protein is CASSLRSGRARLDEQFF. The CDR3 DNA is TGTGCCAGCAGTTTAAGGAGCGGGAGGGCCCGTTTGGATGAGCAGTTCTTC.

This clonotype has ten or more counts. V is TRBV6-2 or TRBV6-3 and J is TRBJ1-2; D is perhaps TRBD1 (5 bases). V was clipped by 5 bases and J by 0 bases, with 16 bases between them. Germline V gene data show CDR1 as MNHEY and CDR2 as SVGEGT. This CDR3 comprises 16 residues. The CDR3 coding sequence is TGTGCCAGCAGTCTACGGCAGGGAAAACCTAACTATGGCTACACCTTC. Translating gives CASSLRQGKPNYGYTF.